Listed below are T cell receptor beta chains from one sample, sequenced in a study of OX40 agonist ivuxolimab in advanced cancers. Assay used: immunoSEQ multiplex PCR; TCRdb lists only in-frame clones, some missing. The data show around 72,000 clones, about 86% seen once. Specimen: CD4+ or CD8+ T cells sorted from blood, collected in a trial of the OX40 agonist ivuxolimab. Receptor source: an adult with an advanced solid tumor such as melanoma, head and neck, liver or kidney cancer. CDR3s include the opening cysteine and the closing phenylalanine or tryptophan. The D gene is left open where the match is weak. Some rows have no size entry. The others give once, few or many, or a class for an expanded clone.

abundance	v_gene	d_gene	j_gene	CDR3nt	CDR3aa
NA	TRBV28	NA	TRBJ1-1	TGTGCCAGCAGTTTGTCTACTGAAGCTTTCTTT	CASSLSTEAFF
NA	TRBV7-9	NA	TRBJ1-2	TGTGCCAGCAACCCATCGGAGAAGAGAGATGGCTACACCTTC	CASNPSEKRDGYTF
NA	TRBV27	TRBD2	TRBJ2-7	TGTGCCAGCAGTCTACGGGAGGGCCCCTCCTACGAGCAGTACTTC	CASSLREGPSYEQYF
NA	TRBV2	TRBD2	TRBJ2-3	TGTGCCAGCAGTGTGGGCGGGGGGCCCCTCACAGATACGCAGTATTTT	CASSVGGGPLTDTQYF
NA	TRBV5-1	TRBD2	TRBJ2-1	TGCGCCAGCAGCTTGGTTGGGCGGGAGGAGGATGAGCAGTTCTTC	CASSLVGREEDEQFF
NA	TRBV6-1	TRBD1	TRBJ1-1	TGTGCCAGCAGTTCGACGCAGGGGGACACTGAAGCTTTCTTT	CASSSTQGDTEAFF
NA	TRBV18	NA	TRBJ1-2	TGTGCCAGCTCACCTGGGGGGCACGCTGGCTACACCTTC	CASSPGGHAGYTF
NA	TRBV6-1	NA	TRBJ2-2	TGTGCCAGCAGTGAAGCGGCGCGCGGGGAGCTGTTTTTT	CASSEAARGELFF
NA	TRBV7-2	NA	TRBJ2-7	TGTGCCAGCAGCCCTAGTTCGGGACCCTACGAGCAGTACTTC	CASSPSSGPYEQYF
NA	TRBV4-1	NA	TRBJ2-7	TGCGCCAGCAGCCAAGTTGGGCGGAAGGACCTGAGTTTCGAGCAGTACTTC	CASSQVGRKDLSFEQYF
once	TRBV18	NA	TRBJ1-1	TGTGCCAGCTCACCACCGTCCAAGGGGAACACTGAAGCTTTCTTT	CASSPPSKGNTEAFF
NA	TRBV14	NA	TRBJ1-2	TGTGCCAGCAGCCAAGATCGGAGAAGGGGGATTCTCTTTGGGGGCTACACCTTC	CASSQDRRRGILFGGYTF
NA	TRBV27	NA	TRBJ2-3	TGTGCCAGCAGTTTTCAGGGGAGTACGCAGTATTTT	CASSFQGSTQYF
NA	TRBV6-5	TRBD1	TRBJ1-2	TGTGCCAGCAGTTACCCCGGACAGGGAAGCTACACCTTC	CASSYPGQGSYTF
NA	TRBV6-1	NA	TRBJ1-1	TGTGCCAGCAGTATAAGAGGGGACACTGAAGCTTTCTTT	CASSIRGDTEAFF
NA	TRBV27	NA	TRBJ2-3	TGTGCCAGCAGCGATCGGGCTCCCTGGACCACAGATACGCAGTATTTT	CASSDRAPWTTDTQYF
NA	TRBV7-8	TRBD2	TRBJ2-2	TGTGCCAGCAGCATAGGGACTAGCGGGATAGGGACCGGGGAGCTGTTTTTT	CASSIGTSGIGTGELFF
NA	TRBV2	NA	TRBJ2-3	TGTGCCAGCAGTGAACTAAGAAGCACAGATACGCAGTATTTT	CASSELRSTDTQYF
NA	TRBV5-1	TRBD2	TRBJ2-3	TGCGCCAGCAGCGACGGGACTAGCGGGTCGTCTAGCACAGATACGCAGTATTTT	CASSDGTSGSSSTDTQYF
few	TRBV7-9	TRBD1	TRBJ2-4	TGTGCCAGCAGCCTCAGGGGGCTTTCCAACATTCAGTACTTC	CASSLRGLSNIQYF
NA	TRBV6-5	NA	TRBJ2-3	TGTGCCAGCGAGGGGGGACCCACAGATACGCAGTATTTT	CASEGGPTDTQYF
once	TRBV5-1	NA	TRBJ2-3	TGCGCCAGCAGCCCTAGCTTTCAGGGGTCCGGCACAGATACGCAGTATTTT	CASSPSFQGSGTDTQYF
once	TRBV10-1	TRBD1	TRBJ1-5	TGCGCCAGCAGAAAACAGGGGCTAAGCAATCAGCCCCAGCATTTT	CASRKQGLSNQPQHF
NA	TRBV9	NA	TRBJ2-3	TGTGCCAGCAGCGTAGTGGCGGGAAGCACAGATACGCAGTATTTT	CASSVVAGSTDTQYF
few	TRBV7-2	NA	TRBJ2-5	TGTGCCAGCAGCTCCGGGTTTTCCGTCCAAGAGACCCAGTACTTC	CASSSGFSVQETQYF
few	TRBV2	NA	TRBJ2-7	TGTGCCAGCAGTGCCCAGGTCCCCTACGAGCAGTACTTC	CASSAQVPYEQYF
NA	TRBV18	NA	TRBJ1-2	TGTGCCAGCTCACCACGCGCGGATAACTATGGCTACACCTTC	CASSPRADNYGYTF
NA	TRBV11-3	TRBD1	TRBJ2-1	TGTGCCAGCAGCCCCCGACAGGGGGCCTACAATGAGCAGTTCTTC	CASSPRQGAYNEQFF
NA	TRBV5-8	TRBD2	TRBJ2-3	TGTGCCAGCAGCTTAGCAGCGGGGGGCCGAGATACGCAGTATTTT	CASSLAAGGRDTQYF
NA	TRBV7-8	NA	TRBJ2-6	TGTGCCAGCAGCTTAGCGTCGGTCTCTGGGGCCAACGTCCTGACTTTC	CASSLASVSGANVLTF
NA	TRBV18	TRBD1	TRBJ1-5	TGTGCCAGCGATAACACAGGGGTTCTTAGCAATCAGCCCCAGCATTTT	CASDNTGVLSNQPQHF
NA	TRBV30	NA	TRBJ2-6	TGTGCCTGGAGTTCAGGCGTGCGGACCTCTGGGGCCAACGTCCTGACTTTC	CAWSSGVRTSGANVLTF
NA	TRBV28	NA	TRBJ2-1	TGTGGGATCCGAGGGCCGAGCTCCTACAATGAGCAGTTCTTC	CGIRGPSSYNEQFF
NA	TRBV19	TRBD1	TRBJ1-1	TGTGCCAGTAGTATACCTAGAGGGGGCCTGAACACTGAAGCTTTCTTT	CASSIPRGGLNTEAFF
NA	TRBV7-8	TRBD1	TRBJ2-5	TGTGCCAGCAGCCCCCGGGACAGTGTTACAGAGACCCAGTACTTC	CASSPRDSVTETQYF
NA	TRBV9	TRBD1	TRBJ1-2	TGTGCCAGCAGCGTTGGACAGGGCGTCGCTGGCTACACCTTC	CASSVGQGVAGYTF
once	TRBV5-6	NA	TRBJ2-1	TGTGCCAGCAGAAGGGGAGCTAGCGTTTCCTGCAATGAGCAGTTCTTC	CASRRGASVSCNEQFF
NA	TRBV6-4	TRBD1	TRBJ1-5	TGTGCCAGCAGTATCCAGGGGGGCAATCAGCCCCAGCATTTT	CASSIQGGNQPQHF
NA	TRBV7-2	NA	TRBJ2-5	TGTGCCAGCAGCCAGGCCACGGGGAAAGAGACCCAGTACTTC	CASSQATGKETQYF
NA	TRBV7-9	NA	TRBJ2-1	TGTGCCAGCAGCTCGTATATCGGTGAGCAGTTCTTC	CASSSYIGEQFF
NA	TRBV5-1	NA	TRBJ2-1	TGCGCCAGCAGCTTCGAGGGGGGGCCGTCGAGTGAGCAGTTCTTC	CASSFEGGPSSEQFF
NA	TRBV5-1	NA	TRBJ2-7	TGCGCCAGCAGCGAGGGGGGAGGGAGCTACGAGCAGTACTTC	CASSEGGGSYEQYF
NA	TRBV5-8	TRBD1	TRBJ1-5	TGTGCCAGCAGTTACAGGGGGTATCAGCCCCAGCATTTT	CASSYRGYQPQHF
NA	TRBV19	TRBD1	TRBJ1-3	TGTGCCAGTAGTTCCGCAGGAGGGACAGGAAGAAACACCATATATTTT	CASSSAGGTGRNTIYF
once	TRBV2	NA	TRBJ2-3	TGTGCCAGCAGCCGAGGGACCGCTAGCACAGATACGCAGTATTTT	CASSRGTASTDTQYF
NA	TRBV7-8	NA	TRBJ2-5	TGTGCCAGCAGCCCAACCAAAGGGCTACCCTCGGAGACCCAGTACTTC	CASSPTKGLPSETQYF
NA	TRBV6-5	TRBD2	TRBJ2-3	TGTGCCAGCAGTCAGGGACTAGCGGGAGGTACGCAGTATTTT	CASSQGLAGGTQYF
NA	TRBV18	NA	TRBJ1-2	TGTGCCAGCTCACCAGGGCCAGGGGCAAACTATGGCTACACCTTC	CASSPGPGANYGYTF
NA	TRBV7-9	NA	TRBJ2-1	TGTGCCAGCAGCGCCCAGGGGGGGGATGAGCAGTTCTTC	CASSAQGGDEQFF
NA	TRBV4-2	TRBD2	TRBJ2-3	TGTGCCAGCAGCCAAGAACTAGCGGGAGGGGGAAATACGCAGTATTTT	CASSQELAGGGNTQYF
NA	TRBV5-1	TRBD1	TRBJ1-4	TGCGCCAGCAGCCGTGGACAGGTTAATAATGAAAAACTGTTTTTT	CASSRGQVNNEKLFF
NA	TRBV14	NA	TRBJ2-1	TGTGCCAGCAGCTTTTCGGGGATGAGGCGTGAGCAGTTCTTC	CASSFSGMRREQFF
few	TRBV7-2	NA	TRBJ1-1	TGTGCCAGCAGCTTAGGGCGGGGGGACCAAGCTTTCTTT	CASSLGRGDQAFF
NA	TRBV7-8	NA	TRBJ2-7	TGTGCCAGCAGCCCGGGACTCGGAAAAAACGAGCAGTACTTC	CASSPGLGKNEQYF
NA	TRBV11-3	NA	TRBJ2-3	TGTGCCAGCAGACTAACGGGCACAGATACGCAGTATTTT	CASRLTGTDTQYF